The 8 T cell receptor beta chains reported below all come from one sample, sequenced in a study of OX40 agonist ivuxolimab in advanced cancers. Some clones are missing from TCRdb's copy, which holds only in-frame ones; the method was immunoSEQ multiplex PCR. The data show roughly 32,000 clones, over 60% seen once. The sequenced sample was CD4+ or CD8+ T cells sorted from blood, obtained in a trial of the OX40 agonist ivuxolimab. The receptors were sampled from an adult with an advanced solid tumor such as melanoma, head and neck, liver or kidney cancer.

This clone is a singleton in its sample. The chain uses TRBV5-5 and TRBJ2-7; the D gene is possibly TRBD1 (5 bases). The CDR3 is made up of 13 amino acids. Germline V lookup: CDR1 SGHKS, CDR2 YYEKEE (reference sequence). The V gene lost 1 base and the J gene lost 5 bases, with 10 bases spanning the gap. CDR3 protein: CASSLQGMDEQYF. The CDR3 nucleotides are TGTGCCAGCAGCTTGCAGGGAATGGACGAGCAGTACTTC.

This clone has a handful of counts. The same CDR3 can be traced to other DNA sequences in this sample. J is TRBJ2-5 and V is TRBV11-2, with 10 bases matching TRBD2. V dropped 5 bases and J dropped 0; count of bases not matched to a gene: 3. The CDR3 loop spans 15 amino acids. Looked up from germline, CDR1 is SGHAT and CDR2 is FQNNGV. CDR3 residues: CASSPSGGYQETQYF. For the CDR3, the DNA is TGTGCCAGCAGCCCTAGCGGGGGATACCAAGAGACCCAGTACTTC.

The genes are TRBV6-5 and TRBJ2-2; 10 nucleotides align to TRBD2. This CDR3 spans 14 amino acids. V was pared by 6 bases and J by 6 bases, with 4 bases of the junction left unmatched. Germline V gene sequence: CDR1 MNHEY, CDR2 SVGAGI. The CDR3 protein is CASSTGTSAGELFF. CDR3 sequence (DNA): TGTGCCAGCAGCACCGGGACTAGCGCCGGGGAGCTGTTTTTT.

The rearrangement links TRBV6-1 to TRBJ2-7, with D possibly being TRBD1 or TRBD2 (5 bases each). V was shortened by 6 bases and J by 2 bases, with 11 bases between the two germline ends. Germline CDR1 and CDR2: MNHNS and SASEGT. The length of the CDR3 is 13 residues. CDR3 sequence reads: CASSPGPPYEQYF. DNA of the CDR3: TGTGCCAGCAGCCCGGGACCACCCTACGAGCAGTACTTC.

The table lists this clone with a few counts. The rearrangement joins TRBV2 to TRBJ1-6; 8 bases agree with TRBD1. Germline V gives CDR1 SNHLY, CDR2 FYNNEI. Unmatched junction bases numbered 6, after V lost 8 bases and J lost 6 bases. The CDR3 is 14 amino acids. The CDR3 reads CASRVQGVNSPLHF. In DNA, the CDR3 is TGTGCCAGCCGGGTACAGGGGGTTAATTCACCCCTCCACTTT.

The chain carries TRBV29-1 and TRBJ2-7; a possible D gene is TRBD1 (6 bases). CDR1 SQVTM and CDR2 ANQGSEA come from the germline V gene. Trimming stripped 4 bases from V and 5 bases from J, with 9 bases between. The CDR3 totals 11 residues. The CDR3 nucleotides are TGCAGCGTTGCAGGGGTCGACGAGCAGTACTTC. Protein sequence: CSVAGVDEQYF.

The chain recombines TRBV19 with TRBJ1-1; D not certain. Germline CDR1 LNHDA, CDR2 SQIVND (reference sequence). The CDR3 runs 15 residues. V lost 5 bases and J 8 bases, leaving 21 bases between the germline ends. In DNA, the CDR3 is TGTGCCAGTAGTCCCCCCGAACCGGGCCGAGTAGAAGCTTTCTTT. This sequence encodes CASSPPEPGRVEAFF.

The CDR3 spells CASSLAHLFGYGYTF. The CDR3 nucleotides read TGTGCCAGCAGCTTGGCCCATTTGTTTGGCTATGGCTACACCTTC. This rearrangement joins TRBV5-6 to TRBJ1-2; D unresolved. CDR3 length: 15 amino acids. The V gene's germline CDR1 is SGHDT and CDR2 YYEEEE. Trimming took off 0 bases at V and 4 bases at J, with 13 bases between the two ends. The complete variable domain, with remaining parts taken from reference TRBV5-6 and TRBJ1-2, reads DAGVTQSPTHLIKTRGQQVTLRCSPKSGHDTVSWYQQALGQGPQFIFQYYEEEERQRGNFPDRFSGHQFPNYSSELNVNALLLGDSALYLCASSLAHLFGYGYTFGSGTRLTVV.